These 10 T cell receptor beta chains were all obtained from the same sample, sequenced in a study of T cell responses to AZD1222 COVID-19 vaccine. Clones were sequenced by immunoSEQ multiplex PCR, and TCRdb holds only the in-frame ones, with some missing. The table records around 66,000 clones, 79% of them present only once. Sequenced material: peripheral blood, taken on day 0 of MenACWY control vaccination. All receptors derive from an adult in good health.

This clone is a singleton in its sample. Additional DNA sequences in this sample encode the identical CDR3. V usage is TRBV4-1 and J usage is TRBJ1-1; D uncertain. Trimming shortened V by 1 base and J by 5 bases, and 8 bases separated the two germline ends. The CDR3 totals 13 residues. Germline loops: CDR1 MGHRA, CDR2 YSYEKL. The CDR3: CASSQGRGTEAFF. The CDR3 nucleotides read TGCGCCAGCAGCCAAGGCCGTGGGACTGAAGCTTTCTTT.

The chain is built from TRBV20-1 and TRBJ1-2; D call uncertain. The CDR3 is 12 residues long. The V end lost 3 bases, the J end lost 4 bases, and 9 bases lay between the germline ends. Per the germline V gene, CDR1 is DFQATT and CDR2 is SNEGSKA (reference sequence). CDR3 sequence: CSASASPYGYTF. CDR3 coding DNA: TGCAGTGCTAGTGCCAGCCCCTATGGCTACACCTTC.

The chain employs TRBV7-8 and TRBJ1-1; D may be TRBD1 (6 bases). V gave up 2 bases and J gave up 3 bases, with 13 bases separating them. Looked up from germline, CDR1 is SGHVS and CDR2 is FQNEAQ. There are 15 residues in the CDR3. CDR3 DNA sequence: TGTGCCAGCAGCTTATCCCTCAGGGGAGACACTGAAGCTTTCTTT. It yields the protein CASSLSLRGDTEAFF. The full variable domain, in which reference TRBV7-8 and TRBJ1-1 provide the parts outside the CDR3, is GAGVSQSPRYKVAKRGQDVALRCDPISGHVSLFWYQQALGQGPEFLTYFQNEAQLDKSGLPSDRFFAERPEGSVSTLKIQRTQQEDSAVYLCASSLSLRGDTEAFFGQGTRLTVV.

The CDR3 nucleotides are TGTGCCAGTAGTTTGGAAGCTCCGTCTGGGGCCAACGTCCTGACTTTC. Protein: CASSLEAPSGANVLTF. This chain joins TRBV19 and TRBJ2-6; no clear D gene. The V and J ends lost 5 bases and 1 base respectively, with 12 bases between them. Germline V gives CDR1 LNHDA, CDR2 SQIVND (reference sequence). The CDR3 length is 16 residues. Combining the CDR3 with reference TRBV19 and TRBJ2-6 gives the whole variable domain DGGITQSPKYLFRKEGQNVTLSCEQNLNHDAMYWYRQDPGQGLRLIYYSQIVNDFQKGDIAEGYSVSREKKESFPLTVTSAQKNPTAFYLCASSLEAPSGANVLTFGAGSRLTVL.

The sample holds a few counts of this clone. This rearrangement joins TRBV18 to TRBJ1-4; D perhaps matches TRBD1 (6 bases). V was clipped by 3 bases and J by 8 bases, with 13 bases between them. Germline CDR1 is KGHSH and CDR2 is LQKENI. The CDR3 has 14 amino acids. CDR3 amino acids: CASSPSGTFEKLFF. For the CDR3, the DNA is TGTGCCAGCTCACCCTCAGGGACATTCGAAAAACTGTTTTTT.

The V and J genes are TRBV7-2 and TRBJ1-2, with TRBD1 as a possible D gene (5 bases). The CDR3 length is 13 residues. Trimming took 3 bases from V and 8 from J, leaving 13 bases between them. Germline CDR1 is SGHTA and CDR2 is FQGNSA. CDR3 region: CASSFGGRVGYTF. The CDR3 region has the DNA TGTGCCAGCAGCTTTGGGGGTCGGGTCGGCTACACCTTC. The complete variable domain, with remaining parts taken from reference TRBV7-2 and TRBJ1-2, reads GAGVSQSPSNKVTEKGKDVELRCDPISGHTALYWYRQSLGQGLEFLIYFQGNSAPDKSGLPSDRFSAERTGGSVSTLTIQRTQQEDSAVYLCASSFGGRVGYTFGSGTRLTVV.

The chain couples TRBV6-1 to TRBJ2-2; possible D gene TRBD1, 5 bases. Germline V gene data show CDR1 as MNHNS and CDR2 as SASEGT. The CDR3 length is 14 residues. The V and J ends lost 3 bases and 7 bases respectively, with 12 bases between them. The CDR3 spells CASSEGRYVGELFF. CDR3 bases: TGTGCCAGCAGTGAGGGGCGGTACGTCGGGGAGCTGTTTTTT.

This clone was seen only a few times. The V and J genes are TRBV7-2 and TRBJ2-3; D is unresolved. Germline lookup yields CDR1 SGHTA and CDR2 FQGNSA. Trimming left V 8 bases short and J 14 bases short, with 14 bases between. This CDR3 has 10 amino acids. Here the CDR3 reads CASSQDQPYF. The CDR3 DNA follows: TGTGCCAGCTCCCAGGACCAGCCGTATTTT.

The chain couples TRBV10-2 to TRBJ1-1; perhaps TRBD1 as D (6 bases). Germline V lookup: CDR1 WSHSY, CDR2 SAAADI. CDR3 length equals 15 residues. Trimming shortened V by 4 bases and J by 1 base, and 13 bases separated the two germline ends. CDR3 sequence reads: CASSAVGQPNTEAFF. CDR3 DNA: TGCGCCAGCAGTGCAGTAGGACAGCCGAACACTGAAGCTTTCTTT.

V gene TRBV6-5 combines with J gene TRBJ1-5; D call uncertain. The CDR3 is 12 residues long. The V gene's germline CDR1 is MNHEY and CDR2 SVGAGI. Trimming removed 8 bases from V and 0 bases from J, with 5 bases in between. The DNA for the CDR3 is TGTGCCAGCTATGATAGCAATCAGCCCCAGCATTTT. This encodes CASYDSNQPQHF.